These 18 T cell receptor beta chains were sequenced from one sample in a study of immune evolution from preneoplasia to lung adenocarcinoma. Clones were read by immunoSEQ multiplex PCR, and TCRdb kept only the in-frame ones, dropping some. The sample shows around 8,200 clones, 82% of them seen only once. The sample comprised FFPE minimally invasive lung adenocarcinoma tissue. All receptors derive from a person between 65 and 80 years old with lung adenocarcinoma.

The gene calls are TRBV19 and TRBJ2-7; D possibly corresponds to TRBD1 (5 bases). The CDR3 is 15 residues long. Germline loops: CDR1 LNHDA, CDR2 SQIVND (reference sequence). Trimming removed 4 bases from V and 1 base from J, with 14 bases in between. For the CDR3, the DNA is TGTGCCAGTAGTAGCCAGGGAATAGAATCCTACGAGCAGTACTTC. This sequence encodes CASSSQGIESYEQYF.

The chain is built from TRBV29-1 and TRBJ2-5; D is perhaps TRBD1 or TRBD2 (5 bases each). The closer fit of TRBJ2-7 to the DNA end suggests the J call may be wrong. Germline V gives CDR1 SQVTM, CDR2 ANQGSEA. The length of the CDR3 is 12 residues. CDR3 sequence (DNA): TGCAGCGGAGGGACCGCCGTCTACGAGCAGTACTTC. The encoded protein is CSGGTAVYEQYF.

The chain has TRBV19 and TRBJ2-2; D perhaps matches TRBD2 (6 bases). Trimming cost V 5 bases and J 2 bases, with 12 bases left between them. The CDR3 runs to 15 residues. Germline V gene sequence: CDR1 LNHDA, CDR2 SQIVND (reference sequence). The CDR3 region has the DNA TGTGCCAGTAGTCTCCTTAGCGGAAACACCGGGGAGCTGTTTTTT. Translating gives CASSLLSGNTGELFF.

This chain joins TRBV28 and TRBJ1-6; no firm D call. V lost 3 bases, J lost 0 bases, and 9 bases lay in between. The CDR3 is made up of 16 amino acids. The germline gives CDR1 MDHEN, CDR2 SYDVKM. The CDR3 here is CASSFNIRSYNSPLHF. The CDR3 bases are TGTGCCAGCAGTTTCAATATACGCTCCTATAATTCACCCCTCCACTTT.

The table lists this clone with a count of one. The DNA of the CDR3 is TGCAGCGTTGGTGTAGGGTACACTGAAGCTTTCTTT. It codes for CSVGVGYTEAFF. This sequence joins TRBV29-1 and TRBJ1-1, with D unclear. There are 12 residues in the CDR3. Germline CDR1 is SQVTM and CDR2 is ANQGSEA. V was shortened by 4 bases and J by 3 bases, with 9 bases between the two germline ends.

The gene calls are TRBV5-4 and TRBJ2-5, with 8 bases matching TRBD2. Germline CDR1 is SGHNT and CDR2 is YYREEE (reference sequence). This CDR3 has 16 residues. V shed 0 bases, J shed 6 bases, and the junction held 10 bases outside the gene matches. In DNA form, the CDR3 reads TGTGCCAGCAGCTTGGGACTAGCGAGTTTTCAGCAGACCCAGTACTTC. This translates into CASSLGLASFQQTQYF.

The table lists this clone with a few counts. The gene calls are TRBV2 and TRBJ2-2, with D possibly TRBD2 on 6 matching bases. Germline V gene lookup returns CDR1 SNHLY and CDR2 FYNNEI. This CDR3 has 14 residues. V was clipped by 2 bases and J by 6 bases, with 10 bases between them. The CDR3 loop reads CASSERWGAGELFF. The CDR3, as DNA: TGTGCCAGCAGTGAAAGGTGGGGGGCCGGGGAGCTGTTTTTT. Full variable domain (outside the CDR3, taken from reference TRBV2 and TRBJ2-2): EPEVTQTPSHQVTQMGQEVILRCVPISNHLYFYWYRQILGQKVEFLVSFYNNEISEKSEIFDDQFSVERPDGSNFTLKIRSTKLEDSAMYFCASSERWGAGELFFGEGSRLTVL.

The chain employs TRBV11-1 and TRBJ1-1; 8 nucleotides match TRBD1. CDR3 length: 13 residues. CDR1 SGHAT and CDR2 FQDESV come from the germline V gene (reference sequence). V lost 5 bases and J lost 11; bases outside the gene matches: 10. CDR3 sequence: CASSVPGGTWAFF. The CDR3, as DNA: TGTGCCAGCAGCGTGCCAGGGGGCACCTGGGCTTTCTTT.

There are a few counts of this clone. The chain uses TRBV11-3 and TRBJ2-1; D may correspond to TRBD1 or TRBD2 (5 bases each). V lost 1 base and J lost 9, with 10 bases in between. The CDR3 loop spans 13 amino acids. Germline CDR1 SGHNT, CDR2 YENEEA. The CDR3 DNA reads TGTGCCAGCAGCTTAGTTCGGGGCAGTGAGCAGTTCTTC. Protein sequence: CASSLVRGSEQFF.

The chain recombines TRBV5-1 with TRBJ2-3; D possibly corresponds to TRBD1 (5 bases). The germline V gene encodes CDR1 SGHRS and CDR2 YFSETQ. This CDR3 is 14 amino acids long. V lost 4 bases and J lost 0, with 9 bases in between. CDR3 protein: CASSDRASTDTQYF. CDR3 DNA sequence: TGCGCCAGCAGCGACAGAGCTAGCACAGATACGCAGTATTTT.

This clone was recorded once. The chain couples TRBV29-1 to TRBJ1-2; D is undetermined. CDR1 and CDR2 (germline): SQVTM, ANQGSEA. This CDR3 contains 10 residues. With 4 bases removed from V and 6 bases from J, the gap between germline ends came to 6 bases. The CDR3 here is CSVVANGYTF. The CDR3 nucleotides are TGCAGCGTTGTTGCAAATGGCTACACCTTC.

V is TRBV6-6 and J is TRBJ1-1; TRBD1 agrees at 9 bases. Germline lookup yields CDR1 MNHNY and CDR2 SVGAGI (reference sequence). The CDR3 has 15 amino acids. The V segment lost 5 bases and the J segment 1 base; nucleotides outside the gene matches: 5. The CDR3 sequence is CASSPPGQGNTEAFF. The CDR3 DNA sequence: TGTGCCAGCAGTCCACCGGGACAGGGGAACACTGAAGCTTTCTTT.

V is TRBV5-4 and J is TRBJ2-1, with D maybe TRBD2 (5 bases). Germline V lookup: CDR1 SGHNT, CDR2 YYREEE (reference sequence). Trimming removed 2 bases from V and 2 bases from J, with 11 bases in between. The CDR3 is made up of 15 amino acids. The CDR3 DNA follows: TGTGCCAGCAGCTTAGGCGGGCATGCCTACAATGAGCAGTTCTTC. Its protein is CASSLGGHAYNEQFF.

This clone was recorded a few times. The V and J genes are TRBV7-2 and TRBJ2-1; 9 nucleotides match TRBD2. The CDR3 has 15 amino acids. CDR1 is SGHTA and CDR2 is FQGNSA in the germline V gene. V gave up 1 base and J gave up 12 bases; unmatched junction bases: 10. The CDR3 sequence: CASSLVSGGTKGQFF. The CDR3 DNA reads as TGTGCCAGCAGCTTAGTTAGCGGGGGCACCAAGGGGCAGTTCTTC.

The rearrangement uses TRBV30 and TRBJ1-1; D unresolved. This CDR3 has 13 residues. Trimming removed 2 bases at V and 4 bases at J, with 11 bases between. CDR1 is GTSNPN and CDR2 is SVGIG in the germline V gene (reference sequence). CDR3 protein: CAWSTGPGTEAFF. In DNA, the CDR3 is TGTGCCTGGAGTACCGGCCCGGGCACTGAAGCTTTCTTT.

This clone is a singleton in its sample. The chain recombines TRBV5-4 with TRBJ2-1; D is undetermined. V dropped 1 base and J dropped 0 bases, with 5 bases sitting between them. Germline loops: CDR1 SGHNT, CDR2 YYREEE (reference sequence). This CDR3 is 14 amino acids long. This chain's CDR3 is CASSLTSSYNEQFF. DNA for the CDR3: TGTGCCAGCAGCTTGACAAGCTCCTACAATGAGCAGTTCTTC.

V and J are TRBV7-6 and TRBJ1-1; 9 bases match TRBD1. The CDR3 has 13 residues. V shed 5 bases and J 4 bases; nucleotides not matched to a gene: 2. CDR1 and CDR2 from the germline V gene are SGHVS and FNYEAQ. CDR3 bases: TGTGCCAGCAGCCCGACAGGGGGCACTGAAGCTTTCTTT. Translated: CASSPTGGTEAFF. Looking up the rest from reference TRBV7-6 and TRBJ1-1 gives the full variable domain: GAGVSQSPRYKVTKRGQDVALRCDPISGHVSLYWYRQALGQGPEFLTYFNYEAQQDKSGLPNDRFSAERPEGSISTLTIQRTEQRDSAMYRCASSPTGGTEAFFGQGTRLTVV.

This sequence joins TRBV30 and TRBJ1-5, with a weak D call TRBD1 (5 bases). Trimming shortened V by 2 bases and J by 4 bases, and 9 bases separated the two germline ends. The CDR3 is 13 residues long. The germline CDR1 and CDR2 sequences are GTSNPN and SVGIG (reference sequence). CDR3 region: CAWSRGDNQPQHF. Written as DNA, the CDR3 is TGTGCCTGGAGTCGGGGGGATAATCAGCCCCAGCATTTT.